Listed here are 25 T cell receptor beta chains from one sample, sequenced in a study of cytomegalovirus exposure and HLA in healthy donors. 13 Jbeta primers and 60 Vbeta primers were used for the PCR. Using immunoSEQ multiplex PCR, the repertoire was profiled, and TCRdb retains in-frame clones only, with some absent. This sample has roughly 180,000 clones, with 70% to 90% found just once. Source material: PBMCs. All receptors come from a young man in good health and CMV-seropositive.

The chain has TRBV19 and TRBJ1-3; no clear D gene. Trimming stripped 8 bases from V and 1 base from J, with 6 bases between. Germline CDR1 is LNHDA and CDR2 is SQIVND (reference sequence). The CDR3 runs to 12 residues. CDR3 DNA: TGTGCCAGTGTCCGGTCTGGAAACACCATATATTTT. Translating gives CASVRSGNTIYF.

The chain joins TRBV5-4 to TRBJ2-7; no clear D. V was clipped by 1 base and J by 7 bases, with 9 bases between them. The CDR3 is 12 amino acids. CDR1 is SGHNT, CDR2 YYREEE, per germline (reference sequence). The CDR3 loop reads CASSLPAEEQYF. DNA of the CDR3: TGTGCCAGCAGCTTGCCGGCGGAGGAGCAGTACTTC.

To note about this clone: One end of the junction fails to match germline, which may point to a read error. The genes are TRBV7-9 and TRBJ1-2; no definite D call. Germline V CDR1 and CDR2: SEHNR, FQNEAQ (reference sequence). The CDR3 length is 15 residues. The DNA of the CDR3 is TGTTCCAGCAGCGTTCCGACACAGCCTCCATATGGCTACACCTTC. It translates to CSSSVPTQPPYGYTF.

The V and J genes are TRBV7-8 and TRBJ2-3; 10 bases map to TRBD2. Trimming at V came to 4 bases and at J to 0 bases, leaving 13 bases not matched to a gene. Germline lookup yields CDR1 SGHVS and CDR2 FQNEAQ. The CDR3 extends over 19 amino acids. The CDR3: CASSSRLAGVPTSTDTQYF. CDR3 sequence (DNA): TGTGCCAGCAGCTCCCGGCTAGCGGGGGTGCCAACTAGCACAGATACGCAGTATTTT.

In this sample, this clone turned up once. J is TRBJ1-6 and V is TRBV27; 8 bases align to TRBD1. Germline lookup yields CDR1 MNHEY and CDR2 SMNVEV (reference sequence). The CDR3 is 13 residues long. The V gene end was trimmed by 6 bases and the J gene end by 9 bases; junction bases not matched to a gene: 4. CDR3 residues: CASRRTGGSPLHF. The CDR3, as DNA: TGTGCCAGCAGGCGCACAGGGGGTTCACCCCTCCACTTT.

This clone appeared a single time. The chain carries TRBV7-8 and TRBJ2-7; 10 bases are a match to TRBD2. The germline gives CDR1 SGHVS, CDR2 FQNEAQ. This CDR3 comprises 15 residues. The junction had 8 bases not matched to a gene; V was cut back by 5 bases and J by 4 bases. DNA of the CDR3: TGTGCCAGCAGCATCCTAAGCGGGGGGGCGTACGAGCAGTACTTC. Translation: CASSILSGGAYEQYF.

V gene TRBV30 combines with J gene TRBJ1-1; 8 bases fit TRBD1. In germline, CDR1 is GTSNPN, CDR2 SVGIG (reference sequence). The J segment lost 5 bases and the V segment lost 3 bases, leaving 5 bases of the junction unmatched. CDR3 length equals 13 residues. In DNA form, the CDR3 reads TGTGCCTGGAGGAGACAGGGGAGGACTGAAGCTTTCTTT. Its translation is CAWRRQGRTEAFF. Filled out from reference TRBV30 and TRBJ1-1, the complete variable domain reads SQTIHQWPATLVQPVGSPLSLECTVEGTSNPNLYWYRQAAGRGLQLLFYSVGIGQISSEVPQNLSASRPQDRQFILSSKKLLLSDSGFYLCAWRRQGRTEAFFGQGTRLTVV.

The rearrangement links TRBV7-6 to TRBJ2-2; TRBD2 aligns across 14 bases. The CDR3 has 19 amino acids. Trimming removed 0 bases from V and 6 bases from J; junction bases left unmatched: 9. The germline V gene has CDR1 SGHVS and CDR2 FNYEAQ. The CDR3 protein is CASSLARLAGGLNAGELFF. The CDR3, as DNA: TGTGCCAGCAGCTTAGCCAGACTAGCGGGGGGGCTAAACGCCGGGGAGCTGTTTTTT.

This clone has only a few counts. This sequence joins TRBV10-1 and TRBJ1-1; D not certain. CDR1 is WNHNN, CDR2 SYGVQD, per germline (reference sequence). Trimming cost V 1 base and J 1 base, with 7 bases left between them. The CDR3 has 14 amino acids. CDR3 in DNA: TGCGCCAGCAGTGAGTATCGGGGGAACACTGAAGCTTTCTTT. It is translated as CASSEYRGNTEAFF.

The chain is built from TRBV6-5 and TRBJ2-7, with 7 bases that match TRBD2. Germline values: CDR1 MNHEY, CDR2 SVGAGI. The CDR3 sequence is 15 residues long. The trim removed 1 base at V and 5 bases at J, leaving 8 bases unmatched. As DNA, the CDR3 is TGTGCCAGCAGTTACTACGGGTCGGGGGGAAACGAGCAGTACTTC. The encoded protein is CASSYYGSGGNEQYF.

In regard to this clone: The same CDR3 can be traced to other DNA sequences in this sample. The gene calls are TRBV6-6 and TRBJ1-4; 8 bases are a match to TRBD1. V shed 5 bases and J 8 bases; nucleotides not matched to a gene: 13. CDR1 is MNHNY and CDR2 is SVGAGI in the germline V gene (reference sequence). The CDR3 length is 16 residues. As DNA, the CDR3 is TGTGCCAGCAGTGTACGGACCGGGACAGGAGGGGAAAAACTGTTTTTT. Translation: CASSVRTGTGGEKLFF.

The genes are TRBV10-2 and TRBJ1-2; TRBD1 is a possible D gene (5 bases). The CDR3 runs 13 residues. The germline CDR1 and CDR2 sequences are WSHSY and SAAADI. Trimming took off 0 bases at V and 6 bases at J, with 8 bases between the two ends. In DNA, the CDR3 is TGCGCCAGCAGTGAGTCCACAGGAAATGGCTACACCTTC. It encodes CASSESTGNGYTF.

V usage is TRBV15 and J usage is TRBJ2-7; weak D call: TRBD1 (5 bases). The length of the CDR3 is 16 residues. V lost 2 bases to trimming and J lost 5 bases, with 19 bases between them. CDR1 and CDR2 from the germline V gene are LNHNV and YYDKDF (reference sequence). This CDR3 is CATSRLTALIGDEQYF. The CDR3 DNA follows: TGTGCCACCAGCAGATTGACAGCCCTGATCGGCGACGAGCAGTACTTC.

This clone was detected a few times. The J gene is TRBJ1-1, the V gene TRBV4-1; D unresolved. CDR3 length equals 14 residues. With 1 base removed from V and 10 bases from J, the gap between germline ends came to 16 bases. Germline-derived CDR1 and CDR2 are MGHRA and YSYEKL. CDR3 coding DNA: TGCGCCAGCAGCCAAGGCGGGGTAGGTGCGGTAGCTTTCTTT. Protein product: CASSQGGVGAVAFF.

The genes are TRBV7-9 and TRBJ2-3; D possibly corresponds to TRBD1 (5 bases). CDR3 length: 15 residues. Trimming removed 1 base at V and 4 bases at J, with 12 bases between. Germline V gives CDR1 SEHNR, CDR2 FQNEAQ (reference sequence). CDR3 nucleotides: TGTGCCAGCAGCTTAGGTGGGGCCCGTGCAGATACGCAGTATTTT. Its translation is CASSLGGARADTQYF.

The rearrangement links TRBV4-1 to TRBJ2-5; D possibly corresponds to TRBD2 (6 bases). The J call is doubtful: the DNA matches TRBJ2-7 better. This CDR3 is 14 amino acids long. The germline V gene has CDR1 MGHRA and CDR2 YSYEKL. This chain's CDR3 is CASSQEGSSYEQYF. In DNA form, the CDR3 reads TGCGCCAGCAGCCAGGAGGGGAGCTCCTACGAGCAGTACTTC.

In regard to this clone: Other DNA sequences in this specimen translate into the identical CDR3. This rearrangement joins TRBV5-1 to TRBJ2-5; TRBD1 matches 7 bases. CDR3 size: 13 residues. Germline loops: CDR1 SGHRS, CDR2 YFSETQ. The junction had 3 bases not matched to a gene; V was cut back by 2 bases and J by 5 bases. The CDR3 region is CASSLGGGETQYF. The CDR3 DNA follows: TGCGCCAGCAGCTTAGGGGGCGGCGAGACCCAGTACTTC.

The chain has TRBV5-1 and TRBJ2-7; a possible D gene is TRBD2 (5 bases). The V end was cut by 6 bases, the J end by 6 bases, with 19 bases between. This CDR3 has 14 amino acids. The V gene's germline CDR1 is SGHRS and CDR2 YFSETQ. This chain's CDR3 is CASNIRESGSEQYF. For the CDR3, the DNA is TGCGCCAGCAACATTAGGGAGTCGGGCAGCGAGCAGTACTTC.

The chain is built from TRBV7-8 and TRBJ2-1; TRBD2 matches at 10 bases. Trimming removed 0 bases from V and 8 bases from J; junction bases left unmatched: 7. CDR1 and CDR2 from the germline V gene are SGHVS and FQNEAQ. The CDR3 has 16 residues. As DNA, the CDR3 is TGTGCCAGCAGCTTAGCCCAGGCTAGCGGGGGCTATGAGCAGTTCTTC. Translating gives CASSLAQASGGYEQFF.

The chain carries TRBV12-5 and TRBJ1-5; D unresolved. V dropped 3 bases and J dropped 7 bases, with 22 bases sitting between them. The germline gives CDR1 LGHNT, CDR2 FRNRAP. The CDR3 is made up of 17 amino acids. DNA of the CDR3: TGTGCTAGTGGTTTCGGCGGGGAAGGGTACTTTAGGCAGCCCCAGCATTTT. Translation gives CASGFGGEGYFRQPQHF.

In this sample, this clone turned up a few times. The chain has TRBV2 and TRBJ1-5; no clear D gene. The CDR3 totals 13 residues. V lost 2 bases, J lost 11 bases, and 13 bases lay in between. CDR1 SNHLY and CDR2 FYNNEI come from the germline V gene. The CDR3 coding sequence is TGTGCCAGCAGTGAATATGTTGGCCAAGCCCAGCATTTT. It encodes CASSEYVGQAQHF.

The CDR3 spells CAWSGLAGGYTDTQYF. As DNA, the CDR3 is TGTGCCTGGAGTGGACTAGCGGGGGGGTACACAGATACGCAGTATTTT. The genes are TRBV30 and TRBJ2-3; 14 positions agree with TRBD2. CDR3 size: 16 residues. V trimming: 1 base; J trimming: 2 bases; junction bases outside the gene matches: 2. Germline assignment: CDR1 GTSNPN and CDR2 SVGIG (reference sequence).

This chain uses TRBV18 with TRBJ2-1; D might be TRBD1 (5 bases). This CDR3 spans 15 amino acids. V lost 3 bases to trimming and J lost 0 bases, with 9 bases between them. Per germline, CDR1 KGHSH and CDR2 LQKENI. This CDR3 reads CASSPYRSSYNEQFF. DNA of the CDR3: TGTGCCAGCTCACCGTACAGGAGCTCCTACAATGAGCAGTTCTTC. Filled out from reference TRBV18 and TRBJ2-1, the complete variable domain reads NAGVMQNPRHLVRRRGQEARLRCSPMKGHSHVYWYRQLPEEGLKFMVYLQKENIIDESGMPKERFSAEFPKEGPSILRIQQVVRGDSAAYFCASSPYRSSYNEQFFGPGTRLTVL.

DNA of the CDR3: TGCGCCAGCAGCCAAACCATAGAGGTCCGATACGAGCAGTACTTC. It encodes CASSQTIEVRYEQYF. V gene TRBV4-3 combines with J gene TRBJ2-7; D uncertain. V was clipped by 2 bases and J by 4 bases, with 15 bases between them. This CDR3 has 15 amino acids. The germline V gene encodes CDR1 LGHNA and CDR2 YSLEER.

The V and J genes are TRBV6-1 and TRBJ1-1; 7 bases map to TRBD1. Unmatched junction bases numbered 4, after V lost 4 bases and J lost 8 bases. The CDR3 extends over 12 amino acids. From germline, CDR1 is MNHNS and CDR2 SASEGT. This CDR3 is CASSGDREEAFF. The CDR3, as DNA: TGTGCCAGCAGTGGAGACAGGGAGGAAGCTTTCTTT.